Sequencing of this TCR beta chain was carried out in a study of CD8 T cells in Susac syndrome. Reverse transcription of about 0.45 to 1 ug RNA was carried out with random hexamers. TCRdb re-called the immunoSEQ multiplex PCR reads with MiXCR, one entry per CDR3 protein. The data show 150,000 to 200,000 distinct CDR3 sequences, with around 94% seen just once and 0.11% to 0.15% held by the top ten. The CDR3 totals 17 residues. In germline, CDR1 is MDHEN, CDR2 SYDVKM. Trimming took off 6 bases at V and 2 bases at J, with 22 bases between the two ends. Peripheral blood CD8+ and CD4+ T cells were profiled by TCR beta sequencing.

This rearrangement joins TRBV28 to TRBJ2-5; a weak D match, TRBD1 (7 bases). Sequencing input: CD4+ T cells from PBMCs. The receptor's source is a human donor in good health. The CDR3 sequence is CASSSGRRGRWQETQYF. CDR3 sequence (DNA): TGTGCCAGCAGCTCCGGGCGGAGGGGGCGGTGGCAAGAGACCCAGTACTTC. Filled out from reference TRBV28 and TRBJ2-5, the complete variable domain reads DVKVTQSSRYLVKRTGEKVFLECVQDMDHENMFWYRQDPGLGLRLIYFSYDVKMKEKGDIPEGYSVSREKKERFSLILESASTNQTSMYLCASSSGRRGRWQETQYFGPGTRLLVL.